This T cell receptor beta chain was found in a study of blood T cell repertoires in COVID-19. Study summary: Both acute and convalescent COVID-19 samples were obtained from the United States, Italy and Spain. The cDNA or gDNA used as material had been derived from T cells, B-cell-depleted T cells, or PBMCs.

In the original processing: Nucleated cell number was recorded as an estimate derived from reference gene primer amplification. The method was immunoSEQ multiplex PCR; TCRdb's version includes in-frame clones alone and lacks a portion of them. That table furnishes V, J and clone size, whereas the DNA furnished D and trimming. Of some 50,000 clones detected, 80% to 90% appear once; the ten largest clones hold 7% to 10%. With V trimmed by 2 bases and J by 5 bases, 3 bases remained unmatched. Germline lookup yields CDR1 SGHTA and CDR2 FQGNSA. This CDR3 has 15 amino acids. The sequenced sample was peripheral blood. The rearrangement joins TRBV7-2 to TRBJ1-6, with 7 bases lining up with TRBD1. The origin of this receptor is a woman aged 70-85 years with active COVID-19. As DNA, the CDR3 is TGTGCCAGCAGCTTACAGGGACAGAATAATTCACCCCTCCACTTT. It encodes CASSLQGQNNSPLHF.